This T cell receptor (beta chain) was documented in a study of T-cell memory formation after mild COVID-19. Study findings and constraints: Those CD4+ clones that contracted were mainly in CM and EM (CD8+ ones in EMRA).

TCRdb re-derived calls from the 5' RACE reads in MiXCR, one entry per CDR3 protein. The sample has 100,000 to 150,000 distinct CDR3 sequences; 15% to 20% are singletons. The CDR3 totals 14 residues. Trimming took 6 bases from V and 4 from J, leaving 16 bases between them. CDR1 is DFQATT, CDR2 SNEGSKA, per germline (reference sequence). This clonotype was counted only a few times. The antigen is not known. The sequenced material came from PBMCs or a T cell subset sorted from them (not recorded which). The J gene is TRBJ2-1, the V gene TRBV20-1, with a weak D call TRBD2 (7 bases). The sequence was collected from a man aged 18 to 30 who had mild COVID-19 (a few samples of this study predate the infection). Cell type and time point are not known. CDR3 DNA: TGCAGTGCATCCCCCCGGGGGGCGTACAATGAGCAGTTCTTC. Encoded protein: CSASPRGAYNEQFF.